This TCR beta chain comes out of a study of identical twins. General study findings and limits: It was possible that invariant MAIT and iNKT cells partly confounded the zero-insertion analyses.

Note on this clonotype: Its specificity is unknown.

Template switching (which added a universal primer site) was used, and cDNA carried unique molecular identifiers. TCRdb used MiXCR to reprocess the 5' RACE reads, holding one entry per CDR3 protein. The sample includes approximately 530,000 distinct CDR3 sequences, 20% to 25% seen only once; the top ten take about 0.48%. CDR1 and CDR2 (germline): SGDLS, YYNGEE. V gave up 0 bases and J gave up 4 bases, with 14 bases separating them. The CDR3 spans 15 residues. All donors comprised healthy Caucasians. This sample was shared with a second study, whose subject was yellow fever vaccine responses in identical twins. That report adds: Vaccine T cell responses of twins reportedly seemed partly convergent and partly personalized.

The chain has TRBV9 and TRBJ2-7; D not certain. The sequenced sample was CD4+ T cells sorted from blood. The origin of this receptor is a woman aged 18-29 years in good health. The CDR3: CASSVAPRKSYEQYF. The CDR3 DNA reads TGTGCCAGCAGCGTAGCCCCCCGGAAGTCATACGAGCAGTACTTC.